The source of this TCR beta chain is a study of regulatory dendritic cells for organ transplantation. The study's findings and limits: Memory CD8+ T cells were the most oligoclonal; naive cells were highly diverse.

Using immunoSEQ multiplex PCR, the repertoire was profiled, and TCRdb retains in-frame clones only, with some absent. The table records 21,000 or so clones, 74% of them present only once. Of note for this clone: Its antigen is currently unknown.

The CDR3 is made up of 15 amino acids. Germline CDR1 and CDR2: SGHNT and YENEEA. Trimming removed 4 bases at V and 3 bases at J, with 15 bases between. Sample: memory CD4+ T cells from blood. Specified subset: CD45RO+ memory T cells. This TCR derives from a human donor in good health. V is TRBV11-3 and J is TRBJ2-5; D remains ambiguous. The CDR3 loop reads CASSSSFDREETQYF. CDR3 DNA sequence: TGTGCCAGCAGCTCTAGTTTTGACCGGGAAGAGACCCAGTACTTC.